The 29 T cell receptor beta chains below come from one sample, sequenced in a study of preoperative IRX-2 immunotherapy in early breast cancer (dated 2019 in TCRdb). Per the publication, the treatment or condition label means: preoperative locoregional IRX-2 cytokine immunotherapy. Library preparation used the immunoSEQ multiplex PCR assay. The table was pulled from immuneACCESS by TCRdb, which kept in-frame rearrangements only. Such tables lose some clones; where checked, under half of the loss comes from unresolved V genes, and the rest has no known cause. The sample table contains around 35,000 clones; only one count was recorded for roughly 96% of them. The top ten clonotypes cover 5% to 7.5% of the sample. This specimen was taken from a patient treated with IRX-2 immunotherapy. Source of these receptors: a human donor with breast cancer.

This sequence joins TRBV7-2 and TRBJ2-2, with 7 bases that match TRBD1. The CDR3 runs 17 residues. J lost 3 bases, V lost 6 bases, and 13 bases had no gene match. Germline assignment: CDR1 SGHTA and CDR2 FQGNSA. CDR3 DNA: TGTGCCAGCAGACGGGACAGTAGCGAGGGATACACCGGGGAGCTGTTTTTT. Translation gives CASRRDSSEGYTGELFF. The whole variable domain, remainder taken from reference TRBV7-2 and TRBJ2-2, is GAGVSQSPSNKVTEKGKDVELRCDPISGHTALYWYRQSLGQGLEFLIYFQGNSAPDKSGLPSDRFSAERTGGSVSTLTIQRTQQEDSAVYLCASRRDSSEGYTGELFFGEGSRLTVL.

The chain links TRBV5-6 to TRBJ1-5, with a possible D match to TRBD1 (6 bases). Trimming stripped 0 bases from V and 2 bases from J, with 18 bases between. The CDR3 totals 18 residues. Germline CDR1 reads SGHDT; CDR2 reads YYEEEE. CDR3 bases: TGTGCCAGCAGCTTGGGACTTACAGGGACGTACGGCAATCAGCCCCAGCATTTT. It encodes CASSLGLTGTYGNQPQHF.

This chain joins TRBV9 and TRBJ1-2, with D possibly TRBD1 on 5 matching bases. Trimming pared 0 bases from V and 5 bases from J, leaving 11 bases between. The CDR3 consists of 14 residues. CDR1 is SGDLS, CDR2 YYNGEE, per germline. CDR3 residues: CASSVAGTAYGYTF. CDR3 bases: TGTGCCAGCAGCGTAGCTGGGACGGCTTATGGCTACACCTTC.

The rearrangement joins TRBV7-2 to TRBJ2-3; weak D call: TRBD2 (5 bases). The V gene lost 5 bases and the J gene lost 9 bases, with 12 bases spanning the gap. The CDR3 loop spans 12 amino acids. Germline V gene lookup returns CDR1 SGHTA and CDR2 FQGNSA. CDR3 sequence reads: CASSLSEYTQYF. DNA of the CDR3: TGTGCCAGCAGCCTTAGCGAATACACGCAGTATTTT.

This chain uses TRBV7-3 with TRBJ2-3, with TRBD2 identical over 7 bases. Germline assignment: CDR1 SGHTA and CDR2 FQGTGA. The CDR3 sequence is 17 residues long. V lost 2 bases to trimming and J lost 1 base; unmatched junction nucleotides: 9. CDR3 protein: CASSLQMLAAGTDTQYF. For the CDR3, the DNA is TGTGCCAGCAGCTTACAAATGCTAGCGGCTGGCACAGATACGCAGTATTTT.

CDR3 DNA: TGTGCCAGTAGTCCACTAGCGGGGGGAGTGAATGAGCAGTTCTTC. Protein: CASSPLAGGVNEQFF. The rearrangement uses TRBV19 and TRBJ2-1; 12 bases line up with TRBD2. Looked up from germline, CDR1 is LNHDA and CDR2 is SQIVND (reference sequence). The CDR3 consists of 15 residues. The trim removed 5 bases at V and 7 bases at J, leaving 6 bases unmatched.

The rearrangement links TRBV15 to TRBJ2-6; D ambiguous. V was shortened by 0 bases and J by 2 bases, with 8 bases between the two germline ends. This CDR3 contains 16 residues. Germline V gives CDR1 LNHNV, CDR2 YYDKDF (reference sequence). CDR3 DNA: TGTGCCACCAGCAGAGATGTTGAAACTGGGGCCAACGTCCTGACTTTC. Translating gives CATSRDVETGANVLTF.

The gene calls are TRBV15 and TRBJ2-3; the D gene is possibly TRBD2 (6 bases). Trimming shortened V by 0 bases and J by 2 bases, and 12 bases separated the two germline ends. Per the germline V gene, CDR1 is LNHNV and CDR2 is YYDKDF (reference sequence). The CDR3 consists of 16 residues. The DNA of the CDR3 is TGTGCCACCAGCAGAGAATACGGGAGTAACACAGATACGCAGTATTTT. Translating it yields CATSREYGSNTDTQYF. Using reference TRBV15 and TRBJ2-3 for the parts outside the CDR3, the full variable domain is DAMVIQNPRYQVTQFGKPVTLSCSQTLNHNVMYWYQQKSSQAPKLLFHYYDKDFNNEADTPDNFQSRRPNTSFCFLDIRSPGLGDTAMYLCATSREYGSNTDTQYFGPGTRLTVL.

The chain couples TRBV2 to TRBJ2-7; D uncertain. Looked up from germline, CDR1 is SNHLY and CDR2 is FYNNEI. CDR3 size: 15 residues. The V and J ends lost 6 bases and 0 bases respectively, with 15 bases between them. DNA for the CDR3: TGTGCCAGCAGCGAAACAGTTATGAGCTCCTACGAGCAGTACTTC. Residues: CASSETVMSSYEQYF.

The CDR3 region is CASSQPGLKETQYF. As DNA, the CDR3 is TGCGCCAGCAGCCAGCCGGGGCTAAAAGAGACCCAGTACTTC. The genes are TRBV4-3 and TRBJ2-5; D possibly matches TRBD1 or TRBD2 (5 bases each). Germline CDR1 reads LGHNA; CDR2 reads YSLEER. The CDR3 is made up of 14 amino acids. The ends were cut back, 3 bases at V and 3 bases at J, with 11 bases in the middle.

This chain connects TRBV19 to TRBJ2-1; tentatively, D is TRBD2 (5 bases). Per the germline V gene, CDR1 is LNHDA and CDR2 is SQIVND (reference sequence). The V and J ends lost 0 bases and 4 bases respectively, with 7 bases between them. This CDR3 contains 14 residues. The CDR3 loop reads CASSIDAGYNEQFF. DNA for the CDR3: TGTGCCAGTAGTATAGATGCGGGTTACAATGAGCAGTTCTTC.

CDR3 coding DNA: TGTGCCAGCACCCCAGGGGGTAATGAAAAACTGTTTTTT. Residues: CASTPGGNEKLFF. The chain couples TRBV28 to TRBJ1-4, with 7 bases lining up with TRBD1. The CDR3 has 13 amino acids. Losses at the gene ends were 7 bases for V and 4 bases for J; bases not matched to a gene: 3. Germline loops: CDR1 MDHEN, CDR2 SYDVKM.

V is TRBV11-3 and J is TRBJ1-4; D perhaps matches TRBD1 (6 bases). V was trimmed by 1 base and J by 6 bases, leaving 27 bases between them. The CDR3 sequence is 20 residues long. From germline, CDR1 is SGHNT and CDR2 YENEEA. CDR3 in amino acids: CASSLVGGHCVRKFHEKLFF. CDR3 nucleotides: TGTGCCAGCAGCTTAGTGGGGGGGCACTGCGTTAGGAAGTTTCATGAAAAACTGTTTTTT.

This rearrangement joins TRBV9 to TRBJ2-1, with 9 bases that match TRBD1. V trimming: 2 bases; J trimming: 5 bases; junction bases outside the gene matches: 14. CDR1 is SGDLS and CDR2 is YYNGEE in the germline V gene. The CDR3 loop spans 18 amino acids. The CDR3 DNA follows: TGTGCCAGCAGCGTCCTCCCCAACAGGGGGCGGAAGGACAATGAGCAGTTCTTC. Amino acid sequence: CASSVLPNRGRKDNEQFF.

The V gene is TRBV5-1, the J gene TRBJ2-7; D might be TRBD2 (7 bases). Deletions cut 2 bases from V and 2 bases from J, with 11 bases between. Germline CDR1 and CDR2: SGHRS and YFSETQ. CDR3 size: 14 residues. The CDR3 loop is CASSFAGAPYEQYF. CDR3 coding DNA: TGCGCCAGCAGCTTTGCGGGGGCACCCTACGAGCAGTACTTC.

J is TRBJ1-2 and V is TRBV18; D uncertain. Trimming stripped 0 bases from V and 7 bases from J, with 15 bases between. Germline lookup yields CDR1 KGHSH and CDR2 LQKENI. The CDR3 extends over 15 amino acids. CDR3 DNA: TGTGCCAGCTCACCACCGAAAGGCCAAGGGTTTGGCTACACCTTC. It translates to CASSPPKGQGFGYTF.

The chain employs TRBV28 and TRBJ2-2; no firm D call. Trimming stripped 7 bases from V and 5 bases from J, with 17 bases between. Germline values: CDR1 MDHEN, CDR2 SYDVKM. The CDR3 loop spans 15 amino acids. The CDR3 DNA follows: TGTGCCAGCACCCGGACCTCCCTGGGGACCGGGGAGCTGTTTTTT. It translates to CASTRTSLGTGELFF. The full variable domain, in which reference TRBV28 and TRBJ2-2 provide the parts outside the CDR3, is DVKVTQSSRYLVKRTGEKVFLECVQDMDHENMFWYRQDPGLGLRLIYFSYDVKMKEKGDIPEGYSVSREKKERFSLILESASTNQTSMYLCASTRTSLGTGELFFGEGSRLTVL.

V gene TRBV19 combines with J gene TRBJ2-6, with 9 bases matching TRBD1. The length of the CDR3 is 15 residues. From germline, CDR1 is LNHDA and CDR2 SQIVND (reference sequence). With 7 bases clipped from V and 4 bases from J, the junction kept 5 bases outside the gene matches. This CDR3 is CASMGTGFGANVLTF. DNA of the CDR3: TGTGCCAGTATGGGGACAGGGTTCGGGGCCAACGTCCTGACTTTC.

This chain links TRBV19 with TRBJ2-5; 11 bases are a match to TRBD1. The CDR3 spans 16 residues. V shed 5 bases and J 1 base; nucleotides not matched to a gene: 6. Germline lookup yields CDR1 LNHDA and CDR2 SQIVND (reference sequence). CDR3 bases: TGTGCCAGTAGTTCCGGGACAGGGGGGTTCCAAGAGACCCAGTACTTC. It translates to CASSSGTGGFQETQYF.

This clone was counted a single time. The J gene is TRBJ2-3, the V gene TRBV19; tentatively, D is TRBD1 or TRBD2 (5 bases each). From germline, CDR1 is LNHDA and CDR2 SQIVND (reference sequence). The CDR3 is made up of 15 amino acids. With 3 bases removed from V and 0 bases from J, the gap between germline ends came to 10 bases. The chain's CDR3 is CASSIGGTSTDTQYF. Here the CDR3 DNA reads TGTGCCAGTAGTATTGGGGGTACTAGCACAGATACGCAGTATTTT. The entire variable domain, with the rest obtained from reference TRBV19 and TRBJ2-3, is as follows: DGGITQSPKYLFRKEGQNVTLSCEQNLNHDAMYWYRQDPGQGLRLIYYSQIVNDFQKGDIAEGYSVSREKKESFPLTVTSAQKNPTAFYLCASSIGGTSTDTQYFGPGTRLTVL.

V is TRBV25-1 and J is TRBJ1-2; D not certain. The CDR3 contains 13 residues. The germline V gene encodes CDR1 MGHDK and CDR2 SYGVNS. V was cut by 2 bases and J by 8 bases, with 12 bases left in between. In nucleotides, the CDR3 is TGTGCCAGCAGTGAAGGAACCACCGAAGGCTACACCTTC. It translates to CASSEGTTEGYTF.

This rearrangement joins TRBV6-5 to TRBJ1-2; the D gene is possibly TRBD1 (5 bases). This CDR3 is 15 amino acids long. CDR1 and CDR2 (germline): MNHEY, SVGAGI. Trimming removed 5 bases at V and 0 bases at J, with 13 bases between. The chain's CDR3 is CASSAWDDANYGYTF. CDR3 in DNA: TGTGCCAGCAGTGCCTGGGACGACGCTAACTATGGCTACACCTTC.

The chain has TRBV29-1 and TRBJ2-1; D unresolved. The length of the CDR3 is 14 residues. Germline V gene sequence: CDR1 SQVTM, CDR2 ANQGSEA. Trimming stripped 7 bases from V and 0 bases from J, with 13 bases between. The CDR3 reads CSAEAYSSYNEQFF. The CDR3 nucleotides read TGCAGCGCCGAGGCTTATAGCTCCTACAATGAGCAGTTCTTC.

The chain couples TRBV28 to TRBJ1-2, with no clear D. Germline loops: CDR1 MDHEN, CDR2 SYDVKM. This CDR3 comprises 12 residues. V was clipped by 2 bases and J by 6 bases, with 7 bases between them. The CDR3 coding sequence is TGTGCCAGCAGTTTAATATACGATGGCTACACCTTC. Translating gives CASSLIYDGYTF.

The rearrangement joins TRBV4-1 to TRBJ2-5; TRBD1 or TRBD2 may be the D gene (5 bases each). The CDR3 loop spans 15 amino acids. Looked up from germline, CDR1 is MGHRA and CDR2 is YSYEKL. The ends were cut back, 3 bases at V and 4 bases at J, with 15 bases in the middle. The CDR3 DNA sequence: TGCGCCAGCAGCCAGGGACGAGGGATGAGAGAGACCCAGTACTTC. This gives the protein CASSQGRGMRETQYF.

This clone has a single count. This chain uses TRBV6-1 with TRBJ1-4, with 11 bases aligning to TRBD1. Germline V lookup: CDR1 MNHNS, CDR2 SASEGT. The trim removed 6 bases at V and 7 bases at J, leaving 4 bases unmatched. This CDR3 has 14 residues. The DNA for the CDR3 is TGTGCCAGCAGAGGGGACAGGGGGAGTGAAAAACTGTTTTTT. It codes for CASRGDRGSEKLFF.

The J gene is TRBJ2-7, the V gene TRBV7-9; the match to TRBD2 covers 9 bases. The germline gives CDR1 SEHNR, CDR2 FQNEAQ (reference sequence). There are 15 residues in the CDR3. V was pared by 5 bases and J by 3 bases, with 8 bases of the junction left unmatched. The CDR3 sequence: CASSGRLAENYEQYF. The CDR3 DNA reads as TGTGCCAGCAGCGGACGACTAGCGGAAAACTACGAGCAGTACTTC.

The V and J genes are TRBV7-6 and TRBJ2-3, with 10 bases lining up with TRBD2. The V gene end was trimmed by 1 base and the J gene end by 6 bases; junction bases not matched to a gene: 7. The CDR3 runs 16 residues. The germline V gene encodes CDR1 SGHVS and CDR2 FNYEAQ. The CDR3, as DNA: TGTGCCAGCAGCTTAGATACAGCGGGAGGGCCGGATACGCAGTATTTT. This codes for CASSLDTAGGPDTQYF.

This sequence joins TRBV15 and TRBJ2-1; D is ambiguous. The germline V and J ends were trimmed by 4 bases and 5 bases, with 6 bases remaining between them. This CDR3 comprises 12 residues. Germline V CDR1 and CDR2: LNHNV, YYDKDF (reference sequence). CDR3 protein: CATSKSDNEQFF. DNA of the CDR3: TGTGCCACCAGCAAGTCGGACAATGAGCAGTTCTTC.